This T cell receptor beta chain originates from a study of long-term antiretroviral therapy in people with HIV. About the study: The 2015 immediate-ART recommendation came about a decade after the earliest samples.

A minimum of one pre-ART and two post-ART PBMC samples existed for each donor. V gave up 6 bases and J gave up 0 bases; unmatched junction bases: 13. CDR1 LGHNT and CDR2 FRNRAP come from the germline V gene. The CDR3 is 17 amino acids. Sequencing used immunoSEQ v3.0 at survey level. Target depth was roughly 35,000-55,000 T-cell genomes per sample. Only in-frame clones appear in the TCRdb table, and some are missing; sequencing was by immunoSEQ multiplex PCR. The sample holds some 15,000 clones, around 80% seen once. The chain has TRBV12-5 and TRBJ1-1; 7 nucleotides agree with TRBD1. The TCR sequence derives from a man aged 40-50 years with HIV. The material was unsorted PBMCs, obtained 3.1 years after starting antiretroviral therapy. The CDR3 DNA follows: TGTGCTAGTGGGATCGGGACGACAGGGAGGTTGAACACTGAAGCTTTCTTT. Translated: CASGIGTTGRLNTEAFF. The complete variable domain, with remaining parts taken from reference TRBV12-5 and TRBJ1-1, reads DARVTQTPRHKVTEMGQEVTMRCQPILGHNTVFWYRQTMMQGLELLAYFRNRAPLDDSGMPKDRFSAEMPDATLATLKIQPSEPRDSAVYFCASGIGTTGRLNTEAFFGQGTRLTVV.